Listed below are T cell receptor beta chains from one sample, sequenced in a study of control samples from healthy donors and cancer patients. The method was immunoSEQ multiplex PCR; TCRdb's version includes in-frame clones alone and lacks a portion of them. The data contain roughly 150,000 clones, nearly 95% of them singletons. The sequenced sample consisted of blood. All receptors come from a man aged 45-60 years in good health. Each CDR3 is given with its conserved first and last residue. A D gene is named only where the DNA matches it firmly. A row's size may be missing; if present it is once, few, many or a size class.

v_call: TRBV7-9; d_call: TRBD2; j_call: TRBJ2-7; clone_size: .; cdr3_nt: TGTGCCAGCAGCTTACGCGCTAGCGGGAGTTACGAGCAGTACTTC; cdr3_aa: CASSLRASGSYEQYF
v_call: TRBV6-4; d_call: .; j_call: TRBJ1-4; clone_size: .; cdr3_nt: TGTGCCAGCACCAAGGGGGGGGATGAGGGTGAAAAACTGTTTTTT; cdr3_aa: CASTKGGDEGEKLFF
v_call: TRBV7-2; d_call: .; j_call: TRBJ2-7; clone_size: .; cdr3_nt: TGTGCCAGCAGCTCCTCCGGGACACCCTACGAGCAGTACTTC; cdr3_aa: CASSSSGTPYEQYF
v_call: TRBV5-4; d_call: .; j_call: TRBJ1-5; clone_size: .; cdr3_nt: TGTGCCAGCAGCCGAGGGGATCAGCCCCAGCATTTT; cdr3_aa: CASSRGDQPQHF
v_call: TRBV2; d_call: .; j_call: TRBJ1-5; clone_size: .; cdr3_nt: TGTGCCAGCACCCGAGGAACACAGGGTGCCCATCAGCCCCAGCATTTT; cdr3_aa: CASTRGTQGAHQPQHF
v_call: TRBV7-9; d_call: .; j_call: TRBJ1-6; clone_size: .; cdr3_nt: TGCGCCAGCAGCTTAGGGACGGAGAATTCACCCCTCCACTTT; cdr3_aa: CASSLGTENSPLHF
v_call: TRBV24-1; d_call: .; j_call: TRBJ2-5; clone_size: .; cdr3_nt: TGTGCCACCAGTGATTACCGGGACAACACGTGGGAGACCCAGTACTTC; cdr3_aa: CATSDYRDNTWETQYF
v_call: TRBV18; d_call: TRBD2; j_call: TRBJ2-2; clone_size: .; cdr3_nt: TGTGCCAGCTCACCAGCGGGAGGGTACAACACCGGGGAGCTGTTTTTT; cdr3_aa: CASSPAGGYNTGELFF
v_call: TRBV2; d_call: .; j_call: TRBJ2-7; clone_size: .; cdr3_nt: TGTGCCAGCAGTGTGAGCGTTTCCGAGCAGTACTTC; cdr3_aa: CASSVSVSEQYF
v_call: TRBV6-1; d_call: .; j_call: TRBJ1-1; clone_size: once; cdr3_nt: TGTGCCAGCAGTGAAGGAGGCATGAACACTGAAGCTTTCTTT; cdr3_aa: CASSEGGMNTEAFF
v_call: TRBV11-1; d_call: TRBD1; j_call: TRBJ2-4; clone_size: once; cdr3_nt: TGTGCCAGCAGCCGTGGACAGGGGCTAGGCAAAAACATTCAGTACTTC; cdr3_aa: CASSRGQGLGKNIQYF
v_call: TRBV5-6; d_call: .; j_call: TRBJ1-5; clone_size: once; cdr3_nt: TGTGCCAGCAGCTATTGGACCGGGCGAGGCAATCAGCCCCAGCATTTT; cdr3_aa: CASSYWTGRGNQPQHF
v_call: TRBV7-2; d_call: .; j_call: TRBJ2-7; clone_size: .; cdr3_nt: TGTGCCAGCGGGGACGGTAATAGCTACGAGCAGTACTTC; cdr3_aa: CASGDGNSYEQYF
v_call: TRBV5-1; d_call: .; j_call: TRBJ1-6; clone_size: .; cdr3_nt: TGCGCCAGCAGCTTGGATACAGTTAATTCACCCCTCCACTTT; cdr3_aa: CASSLDTVNSPLHF
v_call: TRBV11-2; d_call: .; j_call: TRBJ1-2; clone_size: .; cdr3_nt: TGTGCCAGCAGCTTAGACGTTTTCGGCTATGGCTACACCTTC; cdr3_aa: CASSLDVFGYGYTF
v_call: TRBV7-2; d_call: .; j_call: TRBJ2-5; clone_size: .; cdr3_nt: TGTGCCAGCAGCTTAGTGGGACAAAAGTCGGAGACCCAGTACTTC; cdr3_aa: CASSLVGQKSETQYF
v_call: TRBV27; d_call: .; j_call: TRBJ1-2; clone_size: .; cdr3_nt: TGTGCCAGCAGTTTAAGGGGTCCTGGCTACACCTTC; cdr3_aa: CASSLRGPGYTF
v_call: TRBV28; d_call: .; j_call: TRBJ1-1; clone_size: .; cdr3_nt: TGTGCCAGCAGCCTGAAAATACTCACTGAAGCTTTCTTT; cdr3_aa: CASSLKILTEAFF
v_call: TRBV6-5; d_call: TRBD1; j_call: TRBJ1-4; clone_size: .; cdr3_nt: TGTGCCAGCAGTTACTCGGGACAGACAACTAATGAAAAACTGTTTTTT; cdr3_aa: CASSYSGQTTNEKLFF
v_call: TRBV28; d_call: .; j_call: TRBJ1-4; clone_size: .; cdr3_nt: TGTGCCAGCAGACCTCCGACGCGTAATGAAAAACTGTTTTTT; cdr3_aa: CASRPPTRNEKLFF
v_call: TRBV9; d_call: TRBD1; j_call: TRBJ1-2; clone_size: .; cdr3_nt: TGTGCCAGCAGCCCCGGGACAGGGAGCCCTAACTATGGCTACACCTTC; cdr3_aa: CASSPGTGSPNYGYTF
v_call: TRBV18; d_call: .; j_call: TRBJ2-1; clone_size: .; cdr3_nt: TGTGCCAGCTCACCCGGGACTTTCTACAATGAGCAGTTCTTC; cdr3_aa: CASSPGTFYNEQFF
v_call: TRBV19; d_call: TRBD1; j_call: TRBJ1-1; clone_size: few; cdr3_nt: TGTGCCACCAATCGCCCGGACAGGACGAACACTGAAGCTTTCTTT; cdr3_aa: CATNRPDRTNTEAFF
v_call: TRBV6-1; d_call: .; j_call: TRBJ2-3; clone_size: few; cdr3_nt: TGTGCCAGCAGTGAAGTCGGTACGCAGTATTTT; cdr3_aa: CASSEVGTQYF
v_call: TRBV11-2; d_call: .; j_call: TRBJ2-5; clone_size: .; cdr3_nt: TGTGCCAGCAGCTTATTTCGAGGTGGGGAGACCCAGTACTTC; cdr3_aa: CASSLFRGGETQYF
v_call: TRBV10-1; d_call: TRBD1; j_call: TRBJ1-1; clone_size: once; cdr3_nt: TGCGCCAGCAGCCCAGGGGGCGTGTGGACTGAAGCTTTCTTT; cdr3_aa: CASSPGGVWTEAFF
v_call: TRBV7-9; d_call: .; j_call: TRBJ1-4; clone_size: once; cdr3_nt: TGTGCCAGCAGCTTAGCGTACCTCGGGGGAACTAATGAAAAACTGTTTTTT; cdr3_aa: CASSLAYLGGTNEKLFF
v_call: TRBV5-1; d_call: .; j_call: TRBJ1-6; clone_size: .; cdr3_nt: TGCGCCAGCAGCTTGATGGACGGCTCACCCCTCCACTTT; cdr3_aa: CASSLMDGSPLHF
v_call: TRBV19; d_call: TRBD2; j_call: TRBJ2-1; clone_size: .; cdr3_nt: TGTGCCAGTAGTATCGGGGGGTTAGCGCTCTCCTACAATGAGCAGTTCTTC; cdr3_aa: CASSIGGLALSYNEQFF
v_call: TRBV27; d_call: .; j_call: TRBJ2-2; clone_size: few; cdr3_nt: TGTGCCAGCAGTGCGGAAGTAGCGTACACCGGGGAGCTGTTTTTT; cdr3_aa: CASSAEVAYTGELFF
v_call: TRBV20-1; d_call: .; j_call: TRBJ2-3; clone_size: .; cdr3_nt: TGCAGCGCCTTTAGGTCAGATACGCAGTATTTT; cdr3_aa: CSAFRSDTQYF
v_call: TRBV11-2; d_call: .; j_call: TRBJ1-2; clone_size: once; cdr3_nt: TGTGCCAGCAGCCGACGGGATAACTATGGCTACACCTTC; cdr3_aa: CASSRRDNYGYTF
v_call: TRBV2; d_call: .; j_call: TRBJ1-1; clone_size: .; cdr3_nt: TGTGCCAGCAGTGGGTCGGGGGCCACTGAAGCTTTCTTT; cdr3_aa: CASSGSGATEAFF
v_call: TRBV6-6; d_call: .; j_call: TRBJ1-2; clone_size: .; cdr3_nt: TGTGCCAGCAGTTACTCGCTGGAGCCTGGGTATGGCTACACCTTC; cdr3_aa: CASSYSLEPGYGYTF
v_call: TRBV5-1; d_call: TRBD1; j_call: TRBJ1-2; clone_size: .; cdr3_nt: TGCGCCAGCAGCGTTGAAACGGGACAGACTAACTATGGCTACACCTTC; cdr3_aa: CASSVETGQTNYGYTF
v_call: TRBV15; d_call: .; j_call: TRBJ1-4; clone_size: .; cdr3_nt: TGTGCCACCAGCAGAGTGGGGACGAATGAAAAACTGTTTTTT; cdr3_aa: CATSRVGTNEKLFF
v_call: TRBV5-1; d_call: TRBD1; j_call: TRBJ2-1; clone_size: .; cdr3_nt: TGCGCCAGCAGCTTGACAGGGGCCGGCTCCTACAATGAGCAGTTCTTC; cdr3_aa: CASSLTGAGSYNEQFF
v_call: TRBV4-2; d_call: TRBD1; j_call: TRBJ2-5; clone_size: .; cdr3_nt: TGTGCCAGCAGCCAGGGGACAGGGGAAGGGGAGACCCAGTACTTC; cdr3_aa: CASSQGTGEGETQYF
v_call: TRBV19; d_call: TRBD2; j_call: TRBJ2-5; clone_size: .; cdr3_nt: TGTGCCAGTAGTATTACTAGCGGGACTACTAAGAGGGAGACCCAGTACTTC; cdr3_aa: CASSITSGTTKRETQYF
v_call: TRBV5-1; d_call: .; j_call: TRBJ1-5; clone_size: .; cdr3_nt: TGCGCCAGCAGCCGTCCTGCTCCCCAGCCCCAGCATTTT; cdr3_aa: CASSRPAPQPQHF